This T cell receptor (beta chain) was retrieved from a study of early T cells in non-severe SARS-CoV-2 infection. The CDR3 is 16 amino acids. V gave up 0 bases and J gave up 1 base, with 11 bases separating them. Germline CDR1 is SGDLS and CDR2 is YYNGEE. This clonotype was seen a handful of times. Its matching antigen is unknown. Study-level points and caveats: VDJdb-based matching was biased toward anti-spike CD8 responses and missed private and CD4 specificities.

MiXCR was run by TCRdb on the 5' RACE reads, yielding one entry per CDR3 protein. The repertoire holds 52,000 or so distinct CDR3 sequences, with around 6.6% as singletons. Source: whole blood, taken at baseline. The V and J genes are TRBV9 and TRBJ2-1; D is tentatively TRBD1 or TRBD2 (6 bases each). The sequence derives from an adult who was a healthcare worker with PCR-confirmed SARS-CoV-2 infection or an uninfected control (not recorded which). The CDR3 protein is CASSVGWGASYNEQFF. The CDR3 DNA is TGTGCCAGCAGCGTAGGTTGGGGGGCTTCCTACAATGAGCAGTTCTTC.